Following are 13 T cell receptor beta chains from one sample sequenced in a study of shared clonotypes between healthy human individuals. Profiled with immunoSEQ multiplex PCR; TCRdb holds only in-frame clones, not every one. The table includes about 680,000 clones, about 91% detected once. Only CD45RO-negative cells positively selected for CCR7 counted as naive CD8 cells, so terminally differentiated effector memory CD45RA+ cells were excluded. The sequenced sample was naive CD8+ T cells sorted from blood. The receptors stem from a man aged 30 to 45 in good health.

This chain's CDR3 is CASSLRGAETQYF. Here the CDR3 DNA reads TGTGCCAGCAGCCTTAGGGGTGCGGAGACCCAGTACTTC. The chain joins TRBV7-7 to TRBJ2-5; tentative D call: TRBD1 (5 bases). The CDR3 totals 13 residues. Germline CDR1 reads SSHAT; CDR2 reads FNYEAQ (reference sequence). V lost 5 bases and J 5 bases, leaving 12 bases between the germline ends.

CDR3 in DNA: TGTGCCGTTCCCGCTGGGAGCTCCTACAATGAGCAGTTCTTC. This translates into CAVPAGSSYNEQFF. The rearrangement links TRBV6-1 to TRBJ2-1; D is perhaps TRBD2 (5 bases). Trimming took off 11 bases at V and 0 bases at J, with 14 bases between the two ends. CDR1 and CDR2 (germline): MNHNS, SASEGT. This CDR3 is built from 14 residues.

V is TRBV29-1 and J is TRBJ2-7, with TRBD1 matching over 8 bases. Trimming removed 1 base from V and 4 bases from J; junction bases left unmatched: 18. This CDR3 contains 18 residues. Germline CDR1 reads SQVTM; CDR2 reads ANQGSEA. The CDR3 nucleotides are TGCAGCGTTGAAGTCCGCCCCACCGCAACAGGGGGTGGTTACGAGCAGTACTTC. This encodes CSVEVRPTATGGGYEQYF.

The V gene is TRBV11-2, the J gene TRBJ2-7; 7 bases agree with TRBD2. V trimming: 5 bases; J trimming: 4 bases; junction bases outside the gene matches: 5. Per germline, CDR1 SGHAT and CDR2 FQNNGV. CDR3 size: 13 residues. CDR3 region: CASSPGGAYEQYF. Written as DNA, the CDR3 is TGTGCCAGCAGCCCGGGGGGAGCTTACGAGCAGTACTTC. The variable domain in full, with the rest retrieved from reference TRBV11-2 and TRBJ2-7, is EAGVAQSPRYKIIEKRQSVAFWCNPISGHATLYWYQQILGQGPKLLIQFQNNGVVDDSQLPKDRFSAERLKGVDSTLKIQPAKLEDSAVYLCASSPGGAYEQYFGPGTRLTVT.

V gene TRBV6-5 combines with J gene TRBJ2-1; 8 positions agree with TRBD2. CDR3 length: 12 residues. V was clipped by 8 bases and J by 7 bases; unmatched bases: 4. The germline CDR1 and CDR2 sequences are MNHEY and SVGAGI. The CDR3 bases are TGTGCCAGCTCCTCGGGGGGGAATGAGCAGTTCTTC. Translated, it gives CASSSGGNEQFF.

This clone was seen just once. The rearrangement links TRBV28 to TRBJ1-4; D may be TRBD1 (5 bases). Trimming removed 5 bases at V and 5 bases at J, with 21 bases between. This CDR3 has 17 residues. Germline values: CDR1 MDHEN, CDR2 SYDVKM. This CDR3 reads CASSQTIIDSFNEKLFF. As DNA, the CDR3 is TGTGCCAGCAGTCAAACCATAATCGACAGCTTCAATGAAAAACTGTTTTTT.

This rearrangement joins TRBV5-1 to TRBJ2-1; 10 nucleotides align to TRBD2. Germline values: CDR1 SGHRS, CDR2 YFSETQ. The CDR3 length is 19 residues. V was clipped by 3 bases and J by 0 bases; unmatched bases: 12. The CDR3 spells CASSWEYGLADGSYNEQFF. In DNA, the CDR3 is TGCGCCAGCAGCTGGGAATACGGACTAGCGGACGGCTCCTACAATGAGCAGTTCTTC.

V usage is TRBV6-9 and J usage is TRBJ1-2, with D hard to call. Germline CDR1 is MNHGY and CDR2 is SVAAGI. Trimming stripped 4 bases from V and 5 bases from J, with 8 bases between. The CDR3 spans 12 residues. Here the CDR3 reads CASSSSEYGYTF. In DNA, the CDR3 is TGTGCCAGCAGTTCCAGCGAGTATGGCTACACCTTC.

The chain couples TRBV7-7 to TRBJ2-1; D unclear. This CDR3 is 15 amino acids long. Trimming cost V 1 base and J 5 bases, with 12 bases left between them. Germline V gene sequence: CDR1 SSHAT, CDR2 FNYEAQ (reference sequence). CDR3 protein: CASSLGLLTNNEQFF. The CDR3 bases are TGTGCCAGCAGCTTAGGCCTACTCACGAACAATGAGCAGTTCTTC.

The chain combines TRBV10-3 with TRBJ2-1; the D gene is possibly TRBD1 (6 bases). The CDR3 has 13 amino acids. CDR1 and CDR2 from the germline V gene are ENHRY and SYGVKD. Trimming took off 7 bases at V and 5 bases at J, with 12 bases between the two ends. DNA for the CDR3: TGTGCCATCAAAGCCTCAGGGGACAATGAGCAGTTCTTC. Protein: CAIKASGDNEQFF.

This chain links TRBV10-3 with TRBJ2-1, with unresolved D. This CDR3 is 15 amino acids long. Per the germline V gene, CDR1 is ENHRY and CDR2 is SYGVKD. Trimming shortened V by 5 bases and J by 2 bases, and 13 bases separated the two germline ends. CDR3 bases: TGTGCCATCAGTAGAAAGGGCCAAACCTACAATGAGCAGTTCTTC. The encoded protein is CAISRKGQTYNEQFF.

V gene TRBV7-9 combines with J gene TRBJ2-7; D is ambiguous. The CDR3 contains 14 residues. With 1 base removed from V and 2 bases from J, the gap between germline ends came to 9 bases. Germline assignment: CDR1 SEHNR and CDR2 FQNEAQ (reference sequence). CDR3 loop: CASSLGLFPYEQYF. Written as DNA, the CDR3 is TGTGCCAGCAGCTTAGGACTCTTCCCCTACGAGCAGTACTTC.

Here the CDR3 reads CATSADTQYF. Written as DNA, the CDR3 is TGTGCCACCTCTGCAGATACGCAGTATTTT. The chain carries TRBV9 and TRBJ2-3; the D is unclear. The CDR3 totals 10 residues. Deletions cut 9 bases from V and 4 bases from J, with 6 bases between. The V gene's germline CDR1 is SGDLS and CDR2 YYNGEE.